What follows are 15 T cell receptor beta chains derived from one specimen sequenced in a study of blood T cells in healthy people across ages. With a J-beta primer mix and a sample-barcoded 5' primer, a second PCR ran about 6 to 11 cycles. MiXCR was run by TCRdb on the 5' RACE reads, yielding one entry per CDR3 protein. The sample yields more than 700,000 distinct CDR3 sequences, about 42% seen once. Sample: blood. The source of these receptors is a man older than 75 in good health.

This clonotype occurred a few times. The genes are TRBV6-2 or TRBV6-3 and TRBJ2-4, with D perhaps matching TRBD2 (6 bases). The end of the DNA fits TRBJ2-7 better, so the J call may be wrong. CDR1 is MNHEY and CDR2 is SVGEGT in the germline V gene. This CDR3 is 14 amino acids long. The CDR3 is CASSDLRDGYEQYF. The CDR3 coding sequence is TGTGCCAGCAGTGATTTGCGGGATGGCTACGAGCAGTACTTC.

Ten or more counts support this clonotype. The chain carries TRBV7-2 and TRBJ2-5; D uncertain. CDR1 is SGHTA and CDR2 is FQGNSA in the germline V gene. The CDR3 length is 13 residues. Between the trimmed V and J ends, which lost 5 bases and 4 bases, there was a span of 11 bases. CDR3 amino acids: CASSPGGPETQYF. For the CDR3, the DNA is TGTGCCAGCAGCCCCGGCGGCCCAGAGACCCAGTACTTC.

This CDR3 is CSVEGQTIYEQYF. Here the CDR3 DNA reads TGCAGCGTGGAGGGACAGACGATCTACGAGCAGTACTTC. The chain links TRBV29-1 to TRBJ2-4; possible D gene TRBD1, 7 bases. With the DNA end fitting TRBJ2-7 better, the J assignment may be wrong. The CDR3 covers 13 residues. Germline V gene sequence: CDR1 SQVTM, CDR2 ANQGSEA.

This clonotype turned up a few times. The chain carries TRBV25-1 and TRBJ2-1; 8 bases line up with TRBD2. The germline gives CDR1 MGHDK, CDR2 SYGVNS. V lost 6 bases to trimming and J lost 10 bases; unmatched junction nucleotides: 8. The length of the CDR3 is 13 residues. CDR3 sequence reads: CASRGLGLGEQFF. The DNA of the CDR3 is TGTGCCAGCAGGGGACTAGGCCTAGGGGAGCAGTTCTTC.

This clonotype came up a few times. The rearrangement joins TRBV25-1 to TRBJ1-2, with TRBD1 matching 11 bases. Per the germline V gene, CDR1 is MGHDK and CDR2 is SYGVNS. This CDR3 has 15 amino acids. V lost 2 bases, J lost 7 bases, and 6 bases stayed unmatched. The CDR3 DNA reads TGTGCCAGCAGTGAAAGGACAGGGGGCCTTGGTGGCTACACCTTC. It translates to CASSERTGGLGGYTF.

The V and J genes are TRBV5-1 and TRBJ2-5; perhaps TRBD1 as D (6 bases). Per germline, CDR1 SGHRS and CDR2 YFSETQ. The CDR3 sequence is 16 residues long. V gave up 1 base and J gave up 5 bases, with 18 bases separating them. The CDR3 reads CASSLPGRGSMETQYF. The DNA of the CDR3 is TGCGCCAGCAGCTTGCCGGGCAGGGGTTCGATGGAGACCCAGTACTTC. The variable domain in full, completed from reference TRBV5-1 and TRBJ2-5, reads KAGVTQTPRYLIKTRGQQVTLSCSPISGHRSVSWYQQTPGQGLQFLFEYFSETQRNKGNFPGRFSGRQFSNSRSEMNVSTLELGDSALYLCASSLPGRGSMETQYFGPGTRLLVL.

This clonotype was observed at least ten times. The V and J genes are TRBV20-1 and TRBJ2-1, with TRBD2 identical over 11 bases. Germline CDR1 is DFQATT and CDR2 is SNEGSKA (reference sequence). With 4 bases clipped from V and 6 bases from J, the junction kept 5 bases outside the gene matches. CDR3 length equals 14 residues. As DNA, the CDR3 is TGCAGTGCTACTCCGGGACTAGCGGCCAATGAGCAGTTCTTC. Translating it yields CSATPGLAANEQFF.

The V and J genes are TRBV11-3 and TRBJ1-4; a possible D gene is TRBD1 (5 bases). The CDR3 is made up of 16 amino acids. Trimming pared 1 base from V and 1 base from J, leaving 10 bases between. Per the germline V gene, CDR1 is SGHNT and CDR2 is YENEEA. DNA for the CDR3: TGTGCCAGCAGCTTAGGGGGCACAGGAACTAATGAAAAACTGTTTTTT. Protein: CASSLGGTGTNEKLFF.

This clonotype has only a few counts. The rearrangement links TRBV30 to TRBJ2-3; 10 positions match TRBD2. This CDR3 region has 16 residues. The germline V gene has CDR1 GTSNPN and CDR2 SVGIG (reference sequence). The V and J ends lost 0 bases and 3 bases, in that order; junction bases with no gene match: 6. This CDR3 is CAWSVGAGGSTDTQYF. The CDR3, as DNA: TGTGCCTGGAGTGTTGGAGCGGGAGGGAGTACAGATACGCAGTATTTT.

Here the CDR3 DNA reads TGTGCCAGCAGCCCCCATGGGGGCAAGGTAGCGGGGCAGCATTCCTACGAGCAGTACTTC. Translated: CASSPHGGKVAGQHSYEQYF. V and J are TRBV9 and TRBJ2-7, with 8 bases matching TRBD2. The CDR3 spans 20 residues. The germline V gene encodes CDR1 SGDLS and CDR2 YYNGEE. With 4 bases clipped from V and 1 base from J, the junction kept 22 bases outside the gene matches.

This rearrangement joins TRBV20-1 to TRBJ2-3; TRBD2 matches at 9 bases. With V trimmed by 1 base and J by 6 bases, 11 bases remained unmatched. Germline V gene data show CDR1 as DFQATT and CDR2 as SNEGSKA (reference sequence). The length of the CDR3 is 16 residues. CDR3 residues: CSARAAVGTSIDTQYF. The CDR3 bases are TGCAGTGCTAGAGCGGCCGTGGGGACTAGCATCGATACGCAGTATTTT.

Notes on this clonotype: This may be a read error, as it is one base from a much larger clone. The V gene is TRBV5-1, the J gene TRBJ1-4; 7 nucleotides agree with TRBD1. Germline values: CDR1 SGHRS, CDR2 YFSETQ. The length of the CDR3 is 15 residues. V lost 2 bases, J lost 8 bases, and 9 bases stayed unmatched. CDR3 amino acids: CASSFSGTDEEKLFF. As DNA, the CDR3 is TGCGCCAGCAGCTTCTCGGGGACAGACGAAGAAAAACTGTTTTTT.

The chain joins TRBV28 to TRBJ1-1, with D perhaps matching TRBD1 (5 bases). Per germline, CDR1 MDHEN and CDR2 SYDVKM. The germline V and J ends were trimmed by 6 bases and 2 bases, with 16 bases remaining between them. The length of the CDR3 is 15 residues. In DNA, the CDR3 is TGTGCCAGCAGGGGGACGACGACCCCAAACACTGAAGCTTTCTTT. Protein sequence: CASRGTTTPNTEAFF. The full variable domain, with the rest looked up from reference TRBV28 and TRBJ1-1, is DVKVTQSSRYLVKRTGEKVFLECVQDMDHENMFWYRQDPGLGLRLIYFSYDVKMKEKGDIPEGYSVSREKKERFSLILESASTNQTSMYLCASRGTTTPNTEAFFGQGTRLTVV.

The CDR3 sequence: CASSSGLYDTQYF. The CDR3 DNA is TGTGCCAGCAGTTCTGGACTCTATGATACGCAGTATTTT. This chain connects TRBV2 to TRBJ2-3, with D perhaps matching TRBD2 (5 bases). Germline CDR1 and CDR2: SNHLY and FYNNEI. This CDR3 comprises 13 residues. Between the trimmed V and J ends, which lost 5 bases and 6 bases, there was a span of 12 bases.

The chain couples TRBV10-3 to TRBJ2-7; TRBD1 aligns across 10 bases. The J call is uncertain, as TRBJ2-5 better fits the DNA end. There are 19 residues in the CDR3. CDR1 and CDR2 (germline): ENHRY, SYGVKD. CDR3 nucleotides: TGTGCCATCAGTGAGTCAACCGTTCCAGGACGGACAGGGGGGGAGACCCAGTACTTC. Its translation: CAISESTVPGRTGGETQYF.